Below are 25 T cell receptor beta chains sequenced from a single sample in a study of blood T cell repertoires in COVID-19. Libraries were prepared by immunoSEQ multiplex PCR; TCRdb keeps only in-frame clonotypes and omits some of them. Here the sample spans some 120,000 clones, about 86% being singletons. Sequencing input: peripheral blood. The receptors originated from a man at least 80 years old with active or convalescent COVID-19.

The chain is built from TRBV10-3 and TRBJ2-2; 12 nucleotides line up with TRBD1. Unmatched junction bases numbered 4, after V lost 6 bases and J lost 2 bases. Germline V gene sequence: CDR1 ENHRY, CDR2 SYGVKD. The CDR3 contains 16 residues. The CDR3 DNA follows: TGTGCCATCAGCCGGGACAGGGGGCAAAACACCGGGGAGCTGTTTTTT. This codes for CAISRDRGQNTGELFF.

The chain carries TRBV7-8 and TRBJ1-6; TRBD1 aligns across 9 bases. Trimming cost V 0 bases and J 9 bases; bases outside gene matches: 6. This CDR3 comprises 16 residues. Germline CDR1 is SGHVS and CDR2 is FQNEAQ. The CDR3 DNA reads as TGTGCCAGCAGCTTAGCCTTGGGGGACAGGGTTTCACCCCTCCACTTT. Protein sequence: CASSLALGDRVSPLHF.

The chain links TRBV5-1 to TRBJ2-2; D may be TRBD1 (5 bases). Trimming took 4 bases from V and 1 from J, leaving 8 bases between them. The CDR3 has 14 amino acids. Germline loops: CDR1 SGHRS, CDR2 YFSETQ. CDR3 loop: CASSPQGNTGELFF. For the CDR3, the DNA is TGCGCCAGCAGCCCCCAGGGGAACACCGGGGAGCTGTTTTTT.

The chain recombines TRBV14 with TRBJ1-6; D may be TRBD1 (5 bases). V was cut by 4 bases and J by 10 bases, with 20 bases left in between. Germline loops: CDR1 SGHDN, CDR2 FVKESK. This CDR3 comprises 16 residues. The CDR3 region is CASSRTFPGLGSPLHF. The CDR3 DNA sequence: TGTGCCAGCAGCCGGACATTTCCCGGGTTGGGCTCACCCCTCCACTTT.

This chain links TRBV4-3 with TRBJ2-7, with D perhaps matching TRBD2 (5 bases). Germline V gene lookup returns CDR1 LGHNA and CDR2 YSLEER. V lost 0 bases and J 6 bases, leaving 12 bases between the germline ends. There are 14 residues in the CDR3. The CDR3 reads CASSQDWGGGEQYF. The CDR3 DNA is TGCGCCAGCAGCCAAGATTGGGGTGGAGGCGAGCAGTACTTC.

The chain is built from TRBV28 and TRBJ2-3; tentatively, D is TRBD1 (6 bases). Trimming cost V 7 bases and J 3 bases, with 20 bases left between them. Germline V gene data show CDR1 as MDHEN and CDR2 as SYDVKM. CDR3 length: 16 residues. The CDR3 region has the DNA TGTGCCAGCACCACCCCGATAGGGGGTGGGACAGATACGCAGTATTTT. Amino acid sequence: CASTTPIGGGTDTQYF.

The chain combines TRBV5-1 with TRBJ1-3; 8 nucleotides agree with TRBD1. The CDR3 has 15 amino acids. Per the germline V gene, CDR1 is SGHRS and CDR2 is YFSETQ. V was clipped by 1 base and J by 6 bases; unmatched bases: 6. The CDR3 DNA sequence: TGCGCCAGCAGCTTGCGGGGACAGGACGAAAACACCATATATTTT. This codes for CASSLRGQDENTIYF.

This clone was seen once. The chain carries TRBV12-3 or TRBV12-4 and TRBJ1-1; possible D gene TRBD1, 6 bases. Trimming left V 1 base short and J 6 bases short, with 9 bases between. This CDR3 region has 13 residues. CDR3 region: CASSLDRVAEAFF. The CDR3 coding sequence is TGTGCCAGCAGTTTAGACAGGGTCGCTGAAGCTTTCTTT.

The chain is built from TRBV28 and TRBJ2-5; weak D call: TRBD1 (6 bases). V was pared by 6 bases and J by 4 bases, with 21 bases between. The CDR3 consists of 16 residues. Germline lookup yields CDR1 MDHEN and CDR2 SYDVKM. The CDR3 DNA reads as TGTGCCAGCAGCCCACGTAACCAGAACAGGGTAGAGACCCAGTACTTC. Translating it yields CASSPRNQNRVETQYF.

This chain links TRBV3-1 (or the pseudogene TRBV3-2) with TRBJ1-1, with D tentatively TRBD1 (6 bases). Trimming took off 2 bases at V and 1 base at J, with 8 bases between the two ends. The CDR3 spans 14 residues. Germline V gene sequence: CDR1 LGHDT, CDR2 YNNKEL (reference sequence). The DNA for the CDR3 is TGTGCCAGCAGCCAACGACAGGAGAACACTGAAGCTTTCTTT. It yields the protein CASSQRQENTEAFF.

The chain uses TRBV4-2 and TRBJ2-3; 12 bases agree with TRBD2. This CDR3 is built from 17 residues. Germline CDR1 and CDR2: LGHNA and YNFKEQ. V was pared by 2 bases and J by 1 base, with 4 bases of the junction left unmatched. The CDR3 region is CASSQPSGGAGTDTQYF. CDR3 nucleotides: TGTGCCAGCAGCCAACCTAGCGGGGGGGCGGGCACAGATACGCAGTATTTT.

This clone was recorded once. V usage is TRBV6-6 and J usage is TRBJ1-4, with TRBD1 matching over 7 bases. The CDR3 length is 14 residues. V dropped 2 bases and J dropped 8; count of bases not matched to a gene: 5. CDR1 and CDR2 (germline): MNHNY, SVGAGI (reference sequence). CDR3 DNA: TGTGCCAGCAGTTACGGAGGGGGCAACGAAAAACTGTTTTTT. Its translation is CASSYGGGNEKLFF.

The V and J genes are TRBV5-1 and TRBJ2-7; 7 positions match TRBD2. This CDR3 comprises 20 residues. Trimming took 0 bases from V and 4 from J; bases not matched to a gene: 22. The germline V gene has CDR1 SGHRS and CDR2 YFSETQ. The CDR3 region is CASSLGTPKGRALEVYEQYF. DNA of the CDR3: TGCGCCAGCAGCTTGGGGACCCCTAAAGGGAGGGCCCTTGAGGTGTACGAGCAGTACTTC.

CDR3 region: CASSQVGAGRGNTIYF. CDR3 in DNA: TGTGCCAGCAGCCAAGTAGGGGCAGGCCGTGGAAACACCATATATTTT. This chain uses TRBV3-1 (or the pseudogene TRBV3-2) with TRBJ1-3; weak D call: TRBD1 (5 bases). This CDR3 has 16 amino acids. Trimming removed 1 base at V and 3 bases at J, with 13 bases between. Germline CDR1 and CDR2: LGHDT and YNNKEL (reference sequence).

V usage is TRBV16 and J usage is TRBJ1-1; D is ambiguous. The germline V and J ends were trimmed by 5 bases and 1 base, with 5 bases remaining between them. Germline CDR1 KGHSY, CDR2 FQNENV. CDR3 length equals 12 residues. CDR3 region: CASSAGNTEAFF. Written as DNA, the CDR3 is TGTGCCAGCAGCGCGGGGAACACTGAAGCTTTCTTT. The whole variable domain, remainder taken from reference TRBV16 and TRBJ1-1, is GEEVAQTPKHLVRGEGQKAKLYCAPIKGHSYVFWYQQVLKNEFKFLISFQNENVFDETGMPKERFSAKCLPNSPCSLEIQATKLEDSAVYFCASSAGNTEAFFGQGTRLTVV.

The genes are TRBV2 and TRBJ2-5; maybe TRBD2 (7 bases). CDR1 is SNHLY and CDR2 is FYNNEI in the germline V gene. The CDR3 loop spans 16 amino acids. V lost 6 bases, J lost 2 bases, and 19 bases lay in between. CDR3 protein: CASSRLGGGAQETQYF. The CDR3 nucleotides are TGTGCCAGCAGCCGGCTGGGGGGGGGCGCACAAGAGACCCAGTACTTC.

The V gene is TRBV6-6, the J gene TRBJ2-3; no reliable D call. Germline CDR1 MNHNY, CDR2 SVGAGI (reference sequence). This CDR3 is built from 15 residues. V lost 0 bases to trimming and J lost 2 bases, with 9 bases between them. The chain's CDR3 is CASSYSNRVTDTQYF. CDR3 sequence (DNA): TGTGCCAGCAGTTACTCGAACCGAGTCACAGATACGCAGTATTTT.

The gene calls are TRBV11-2 and TRBJ2-5, with 7 bases matching TRBD2. The CDR3 runs to 18 residues. CDR1 and CDR2 (germline): SGHAT, FQNNGV. With V trimmed by 4 bases and J by 5 bases, 19 bases remained unmatched. CDR3 loop: CASSSGTLGGRAHETQYF. The CDR3 DNA reads TGTGCCAGCAGCTCCGGGACCCTCGGAGGGAGGGCTCACGAGACCCAGTACTTC.

The gene calls are TRBV6-6 and TRBJ2-7; TRBD2 matches at 9 bases. The CDR3 is made up of 15 amino acids. CDR1 and CDR2 (germline): MNHNY, SVGAGI (reference sequence). V trimming: 0 bases; J trimming: 4 bases; junction bases outside the gene matches: 4. The CDR3, as DNA: TGTGCCAGCAGTTACTCGCGGGGGGGCACGTACGAGCAGTACTTC. It translates to CASSYSRGGTYEQYF.

This sequence joins TRBV28 and TRBJ1-2, with 10 bases fitting TRBD1. Trimming cost V 4 bases and J 4 bases; bases outside gene matches: 15. The germline CDR1 and CDR2 sequences are MDHEN and SYDVKM. The CDR3 extends over 18 amino acids. The CDR3 here is CASSSPGTGDSSGYGYTF. The CDR3 DNA is TGTGCCAGCAGTTCCCCCGGGACAGGGGACTCCTCTGGCTATGGCTACACCTTC.

This clone has just a few counts. The genes are TRBV6-1 and TRBJ2-3; D unclear. V gave up 1 base and J gave up 6 bases, with 11 bases separating them. The length of the CDR3 is 14 residues. Germline assignment: CDR1 MNHNS and CDR2 SASEGT. CDR3 amino acids: CASSEVVTPDTQYF. CDR3 sequence (DNA): TGTGCCAGCAGTGAAGTTGTTACTCCGGATACGCAGTATTTT.

The V gene is TRBV5-4, the J gene TRBJ2-3, with D possibly matching TRBD1 (5 bases). V was shortened by 4 bases and J by 0 bases, with 9 bases between the two germline ends. Germline CDR1 is SGHNT and CDR2 is YYREEE (reference sequence). The CDR3 is 14 residues long. CDR3 nucleotide sequence: TGTGCCAGCAGCAGGGGATCTAGCACAGATACGCAGTATTTT. It codes for CASSRGSSTDTQYF.

This clone has a handful of counts. The V and J genes are TRBV5-1 and TRBJ1-1; 10 bases align to TRBD1. Trimming cost V 4 bases and J 5 bases; bases outside gene matches: 5. The CDR3 covers 14 residues. Per germline, CDR1 SGHRS and CDR2 YFSETQ. The DNA for the CDR3 is TGCGCCAGCAGCGGGGGACAGGGGTTAACTGAAGCTTTCTTT. Translated: CASSGGQGLTEAFF.

This chain uses TRBV7-2 with TRBJ2-1, with no clear D. The V end lost 6 bases, the J end lost 2 bases, and 8 bases lay between the germline ends. CDR1 SGHTA and CDR2 FQGNSA come from the germline V gene. The CDR3 is made up of 13 amino acids. For the CDR3, the DNA is TGTGCCAGCAGGGGCAGCCCCTACAATGAGCAGTTCTTC. Protein: CASRGSPYNEQFF.

The chain recombines TRBV18 with TRBJ2-3; 7 nucleotides align to TRBD2. V gave up 6 bases and J gave up 0 bases; unmatched junction bases: 9. Germline lookup yields CDR1 KGHSH and CDR2 LQKENI. The CDR3 is 16 residues long. CDR3 residues: CASSARLATSTDTQYF. The CDR3 bases are TGTGCCAGCTCGGCACGACTAGCCACTAGCACAGATACGCAGTATTTT.